This T cell receptor (beta chain) derives from a study of blood T cell repertoires in COVID-19. Study context: Samples taken during acute and convalescent COVID-19 were collected in the United States, Italy and Spain. From T cells, B-cell-depleted T cells, or PBMCs came the material, which was cDNA or gDNA.

The length of the CDR3 is 15 residues. V lost 0 bases and J 2 bases, leaving 11 bases between the germline ends. The germline CDR1 and CDR2 sequences are MNHNS and SASEGT. Methods used by the authors: Cell counts per sample came from amplifying reference gene primers. Produced via immunoSEQ multiplex PCR; TCRdb's table is partial and in-frame only. The V and J calls and clone size come from that table; D and trimming were worked out from the DNA. The sample consists of 190,000 or so clones, around 87% of them appearing once. The V gene is TRBV6-1, the J gene TRBJ2-7; D gene unclear. The sequenced sample was peripheral blood. The receptor was derived from a woman aged 25 to 39 with active or convalescent COVID-19. CDR3 DNA: TGTGCCAGCAGTGAAGCGGGCAACCTACCCTACGAGCAGTACTTC. Translation: CASSEAGNLPYEQYF.